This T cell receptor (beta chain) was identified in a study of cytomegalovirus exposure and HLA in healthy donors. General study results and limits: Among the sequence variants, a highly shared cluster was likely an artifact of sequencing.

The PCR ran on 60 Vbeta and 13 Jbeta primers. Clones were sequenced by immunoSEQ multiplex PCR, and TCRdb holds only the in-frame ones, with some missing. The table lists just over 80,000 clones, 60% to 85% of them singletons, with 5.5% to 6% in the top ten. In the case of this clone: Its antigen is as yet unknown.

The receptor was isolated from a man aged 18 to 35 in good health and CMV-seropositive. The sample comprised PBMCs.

CDR3 DNA: TGTGCCATCAGTGGGGACATCAATCAGCCCCAGCATTTT. Its protein is CAISGDINQPQHF. The V gene is TRBV10-3, the J gene TRBJ1-5; a possible D gene is TRBD1 (6 bases). Looked up from germline, CDR1 is ENHRY and CDR2 is SYGVKD. This CDR3 contains 13 residues. Trimming took 4 bases from V and 3 from J, leaving 7 bases between them.